A single sample gave rise to the 9 T cell receptor beta chains below, sequenced in a study of cytomegalovirus exposure and HLA in healthy donors (dated by TCRdb to the late 2010s). The library was built by means of the immunoSEQ multiplex PCR assay. For the multiplex PCR, a mixture combining 60 forward primers for TCR Vbeta segments and 13 reverse primers for TCR Jbeta segments was used. TCRdb obtained this table from immuneACCESS and retained in-frame rearrangements with V and J assigned. These tables miss some clones; where compared with another copy, unresolved V genes account for less than half of the shortfall, and the remainder is unexplained. In all, the sample holds about 120,000 clones, and 8% to 11% of those were seen once. The top ten hold approximately 4.5% of the sample. Sequenced material: PBMCs. These receptors were obtained from a woman between 18 and 29 years old in good health and CMV-seropositive.

This clone has more than one count but fewer than ten. The V and J genes are TRBV27 and TRBJ2-7; TRBD2 matches 9 bases. From germline, CDR1 is MNHEY and CDR2 SMNVEV (reference sequence). The length of the CDR3 is 15 residues. The J segment lost 3 bases and the V segment lost 5 bases, leaving 8 bases of the junction unmatched. The CDR3 coding sequence is TGTGCCAGCAGTCTCATAGCGGGAGCTCTCTACGAGCAGTACTTC. Its translation is CASSLIAGALYEQYF.

CDR3 bases: TGTGCCAGTAGTATGCGGGAGGGCCTCTCCTACAATGAGCAGTTCTTC. This sequence encodes CASSMREGLSYNEQFF. This sequence joins TRBV19 and TRBJ2-1; 9 positions match TRBD2. The CDR3 runs to 16 residues. Per the germline V gene, CDR1 is LNHDA and CDR2 is SQIVND (reference sequence). The V gene end was trimmed by 3 bases and the J gene end by 0 bases; junction bases not matched to a gene: 3.

The V call is TRBV19, the J call TRBJ2-5; tentatively, D is TRBD2 (6 bases). This CDR3 comprises 14 residues. The germline gives CDR1 LNHDA, CDR2 SQIVND (reference sequence). Trimming cost V 5 bases and J 5 bases, with 15 bases left between them. Here the CDR3 reads CASSGLPGLETQYF. DNA of the CDR3: TGTGCCAGTAGTGGCCTACCGGGACTGGAGACCCAGTACTTC.

This clone was observed a handful of times. CDR3 DNA sequence: TGTGCCAGCAGTACCCACGGGGGAGATACGCAGTATTTT. It is translated as CASSTHGGDTQYF. The chain is built from TRBV7-9 and TRBJ2-3, with D tentatively TRBD2 (6 bases). Germline V gene sequence: CDR1 SEHNR, CDR2 FQNEAQ (reference sequence). Trimming cost V 6 bases and J 5 bases, with 12 bases left between them. This CDR3 is built from 13 residues.

The rearrangement joins TRBV18 to TRBJ2-7, with TRBD1 matching over 7 bases. Germline V CDR1 and CDR2: KGHSH, LQKENI. V was pared by 3 bases and J by 3 bases, with 2 bases of the junction left unmatched. This CDR3 is 13 amino acids long. CDR3: CASSPGQSYEQYF. For the CDR3, the DNA is TGTGCCAGCTCACCGGGACAGAGCTACGAGCAGTACTTC.

For the CDR3, the DNA is TGTGCCAGCAGCCTTCCCAGCTCCTACGAGCAGTACTTC. Its protein product is CASSLPSSYEQYF. This chain links TRBV5-6 with TRBJ2-7; the D is unclear. The V gene's germline CDR1 is SGHDT and CDR2 YYEEEE. The V end was cut by 4 bases, the J end by 0 bases, with 8 bases between. This CDR3 is built from 13 residues.

This clone has only a few counts. This chain links TRBV7-3 with TRBJ2-2; the D is unclear. Trimming shortened V by 2 bases and J by 5 bases, and 15 bases separated the two germline ends. The CDR3 totals 16 residues. The germline gives CDR1 SGHTA, CDR2 FQGTGA. This CDR3 is CASSLDWSRGTGELFF. The DNA of the CDR3 is TGTGCCAGCAGCTTAGATTGGAGCCGAGGAACCGGGGAGCTGTTTTTT.

The chain couples TRBV29-1 to TRBJ1-2; the D gene is possibly TRBD1 (6 bases). Germline CDR1 SQVTM, CDR2 ANQGSEA. The CDR3 runs 13 residues. The V gene lost 6 bases and the J gene lost 3 bases, with 14 bases spanning the gap. This CDR3 is CSVAGRTDYGYTF. The CDR3 region has the DNA TGCAGCGTCGCCGGTAGGACAGACTATGGCTACACCTTC.

On this clone itself: At one boundary the junction diverges from the germline segment, which might be a read error. J is TRBJ1-3 and V is TRBV6-5; 8 positions agree with TRBD1. This CDR3 is 15 amino acids long. Germline CDR1 MNHEY, CDR2 SVGAGI. The CDR3 is CASRRGTGAGNTIYF. In nucleotides, the CDR3 is TGTGCCAGCAGACGCGGGACAGGCGCTGGGAACACCATATATTTT.